This TCR beta chain derives from a study of T cells in Graves' hyperthyroidism and ophthalmopathy. This clonotype was counted many times. Researchers amplified the TCR beta CDR3 regions from RNA transcripts. HTBI primers drove first-round RT-PCR of the TCR CDR3. One entry per CDR3 protein, called by TCRdb with MiXCR from the multiplex PCR reads. The sample includes some 440,000 distinct CDR3 sequences, 15% to 18% of them seen just once. Trimming left V 6 bases short and J 6 bases short, with 15 bases between. Per germline, CDR1 MNHNS and CDR2 SASEGT. The CDR3 length is 15 residues. The V gene is TRBV6-1, the J gene TRBJ1-6, with D unclear. The sequencing sample was made of blood. This clonotype was obtained from a woman aged 18 to 35 with Graves' hyperthyroidism. The CDR3 DNA sequence: TGTGCCAGCAGGGTTCCTGGGCAGATTAATTCACCCCTCCACTTT. It encodes CASRVPGQINSPLHF.